This T cell receptor beta chain was retrieved from a study of radiation and T cells in renal cell carcinoma. Overall study results and limits: Intratumoral heterogeneity was not captured in these roughly 0.96 g regions.

Treatment here: treatment-naive control, cytoreductive nephrectomy. Controls were unirradiated tumors from treatment-naive cytoreductive nephrectomy patients. The patient's renal cell carcinoma had clear cell pathology. Remarks on this clone: What it binds is not known.

Only in-frame clones appear in the TCRdb table, and some are missing; sequencing was by immunoSEQ multiplex PCR. The table lists over 8,000 clones, roughly 67% of them singletons. This sequence was found in a man aged 55 to 70 with renal cell carcinoma. Sequencing used tumor tissue, obtained from a patient whose treatment was nephrectomy without radiotherapy.

The CDR3 DNA reads as TGTGCCAGCAGTCAGACAGGTTCGGGCTACGAGCAGTACTTC. It translates to CASSQTGSGYEQYF. The chain is built from TRBV6-6 and TRBJ2-7, with D possibly being TRBD1 (6 bases). The CDR3 extends over 14 amino acids. Germline V CDR1 and CDR2: MNHNY, SVGAGI (reference sequence). V shed 5 bases and J shed 3 bases, with 14 bases lying between them.